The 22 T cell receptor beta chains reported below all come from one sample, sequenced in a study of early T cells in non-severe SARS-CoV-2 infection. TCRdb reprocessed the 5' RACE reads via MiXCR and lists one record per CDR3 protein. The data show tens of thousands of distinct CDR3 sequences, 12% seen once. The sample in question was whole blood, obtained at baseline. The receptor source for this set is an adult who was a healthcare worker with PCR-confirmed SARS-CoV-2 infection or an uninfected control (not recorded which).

The CDR3 loop is CSGDGQYNEQFF. As DNA, the CDR3 is TGCAGCGGTGACGGACAGTACAATGAGCAGTTCTTC. The chain joins TRBV29-1 to TRBJ2-1; tentative D call: TRBD1 (6 bases). The CDR3 runs 12 residues. The germline gives CDR1 SQVTM, CDR2 ANQGSEA. Trimming removed 7 bases from V and 4 bases from J, with 11 bases in between.

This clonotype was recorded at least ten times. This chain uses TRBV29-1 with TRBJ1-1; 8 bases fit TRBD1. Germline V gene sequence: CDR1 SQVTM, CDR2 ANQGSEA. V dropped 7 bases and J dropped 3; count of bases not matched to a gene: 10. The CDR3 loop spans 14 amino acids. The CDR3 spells CSGTTGGSDTEAFF. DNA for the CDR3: TGCAGCGGAACAACAGGGGGGTCGGACACTGAAGCTTTCTTT.

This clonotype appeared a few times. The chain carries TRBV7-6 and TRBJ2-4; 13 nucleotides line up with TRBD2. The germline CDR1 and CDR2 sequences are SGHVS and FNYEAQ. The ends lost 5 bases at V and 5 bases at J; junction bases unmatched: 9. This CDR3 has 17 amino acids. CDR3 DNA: TGTGCCAGCAGCAAATCCGGACTAGCGGGAGTCGAAAACATTCAGTACTTC. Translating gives CASSKSGLAGVENIQYF.

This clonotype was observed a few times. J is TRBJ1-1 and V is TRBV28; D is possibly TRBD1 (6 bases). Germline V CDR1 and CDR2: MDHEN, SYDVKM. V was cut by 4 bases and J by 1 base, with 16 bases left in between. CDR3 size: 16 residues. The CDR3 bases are TGTGCCAGCAGTTCTCACCTTGGACAGACGAACACTGAAGCTTTCTTT. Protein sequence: CASSSHLGQTNTEAFF.

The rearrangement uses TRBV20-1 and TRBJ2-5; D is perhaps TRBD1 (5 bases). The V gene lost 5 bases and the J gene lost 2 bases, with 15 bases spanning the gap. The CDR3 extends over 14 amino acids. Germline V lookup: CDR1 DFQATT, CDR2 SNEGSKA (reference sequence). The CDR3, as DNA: TGCAGTGCTCCTATAAGGGGTAGGCAAGAGACCCAGTACTTC. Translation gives CSAPIRGRQETQYF.

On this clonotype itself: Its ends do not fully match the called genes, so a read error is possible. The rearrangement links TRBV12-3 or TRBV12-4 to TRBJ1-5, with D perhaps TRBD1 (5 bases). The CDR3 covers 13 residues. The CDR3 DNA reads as TGTGCCAGCAGCTTAGCCGGACAACAGCCCCAGCATTTT. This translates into CASSLAGQQPQHF.

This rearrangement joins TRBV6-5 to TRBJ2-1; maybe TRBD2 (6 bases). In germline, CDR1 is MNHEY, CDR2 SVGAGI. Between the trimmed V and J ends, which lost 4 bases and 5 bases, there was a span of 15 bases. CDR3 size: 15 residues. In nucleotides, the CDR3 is TGTGCCAGCAGTTCCCCTCCTAGCGCCCACAATGAGCAGTTCTTC. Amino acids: CASSSPPSAHNEQFF.

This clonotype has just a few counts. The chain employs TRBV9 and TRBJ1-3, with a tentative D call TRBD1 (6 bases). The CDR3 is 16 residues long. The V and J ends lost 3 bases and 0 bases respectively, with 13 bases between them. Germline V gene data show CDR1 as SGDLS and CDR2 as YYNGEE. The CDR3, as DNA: TGTGCCAGCAGCGAGTCCGACAGGTACTCTGGAAACACCATATATTTT. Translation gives CASSESDRYSGNTIYF.

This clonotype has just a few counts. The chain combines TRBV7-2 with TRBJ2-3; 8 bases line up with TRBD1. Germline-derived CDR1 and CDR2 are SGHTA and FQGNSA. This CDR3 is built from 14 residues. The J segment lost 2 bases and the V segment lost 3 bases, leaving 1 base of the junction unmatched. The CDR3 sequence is CASSLDRVTDTQYF. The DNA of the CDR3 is TGTGCCAGCAGCTTGGACAGGGTCACAGATACGCAGTATTTT.

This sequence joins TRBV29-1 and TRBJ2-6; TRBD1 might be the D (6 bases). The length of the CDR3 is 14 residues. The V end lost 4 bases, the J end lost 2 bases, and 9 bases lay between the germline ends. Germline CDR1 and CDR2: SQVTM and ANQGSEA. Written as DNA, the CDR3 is TGCAGCGTTGCCCGGACAGCTGGGGCCAACGTCCTGACTTTC. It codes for CSVARTAGANVLTF.

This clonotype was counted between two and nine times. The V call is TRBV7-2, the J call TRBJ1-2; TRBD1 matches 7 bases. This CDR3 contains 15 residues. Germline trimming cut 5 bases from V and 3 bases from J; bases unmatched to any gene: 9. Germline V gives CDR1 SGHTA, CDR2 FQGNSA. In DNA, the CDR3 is TGTGCCAGCAGCCGAACGACAGGGAGTCACTATGGCTACACCTTC. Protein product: CASSRTTGSHYGYTF.

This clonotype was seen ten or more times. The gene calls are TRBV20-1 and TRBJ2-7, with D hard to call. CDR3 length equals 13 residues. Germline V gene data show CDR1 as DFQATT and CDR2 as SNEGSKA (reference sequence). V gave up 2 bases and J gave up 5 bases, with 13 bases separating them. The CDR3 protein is CSARPPTANEQYF. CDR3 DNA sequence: TGCAGTGCTAGACCCCCCACGGCAAACGAGCAGTACTTC.

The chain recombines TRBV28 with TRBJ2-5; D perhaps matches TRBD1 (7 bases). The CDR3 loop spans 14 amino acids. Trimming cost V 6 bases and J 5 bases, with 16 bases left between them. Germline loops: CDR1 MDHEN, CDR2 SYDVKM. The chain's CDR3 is CASSPQTGRETQYF. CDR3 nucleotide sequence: TGTGCCAGCAGCCCTCAGACAGGGAGGGAGACCCAGTACTTC.

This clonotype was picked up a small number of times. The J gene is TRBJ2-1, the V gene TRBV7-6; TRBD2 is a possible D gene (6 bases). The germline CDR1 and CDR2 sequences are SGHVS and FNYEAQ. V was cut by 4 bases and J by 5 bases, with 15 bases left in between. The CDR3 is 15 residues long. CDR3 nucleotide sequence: TGTGCCAGCAGCTCCTCTACCGGGAGAGACAATGAGCAGTTCTTC. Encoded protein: CASSSSTGRDNEQFF.

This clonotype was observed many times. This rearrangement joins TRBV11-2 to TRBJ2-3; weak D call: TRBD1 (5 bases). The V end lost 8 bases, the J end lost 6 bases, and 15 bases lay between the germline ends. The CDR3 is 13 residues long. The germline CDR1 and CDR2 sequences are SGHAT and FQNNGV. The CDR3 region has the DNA TGTGCCAGCGGTTGGGGCGGAACGGATACGCAGTATTTT. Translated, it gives CASGWGGTDTQYF.

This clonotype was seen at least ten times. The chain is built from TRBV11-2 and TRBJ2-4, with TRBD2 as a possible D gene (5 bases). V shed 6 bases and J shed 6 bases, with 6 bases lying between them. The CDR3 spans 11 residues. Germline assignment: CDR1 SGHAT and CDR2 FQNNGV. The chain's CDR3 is CASSRGNIQYF. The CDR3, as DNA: TGTGCCAGCAGTCGGGGAAACATTCAGTACTTC.

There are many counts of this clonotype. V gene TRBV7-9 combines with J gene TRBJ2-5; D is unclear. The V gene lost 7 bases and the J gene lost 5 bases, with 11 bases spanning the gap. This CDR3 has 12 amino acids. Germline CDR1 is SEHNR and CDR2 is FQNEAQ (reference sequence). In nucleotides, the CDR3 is TGTGCCAGCACCCCGGTCCAGGAGACCCAGTACTTC. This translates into CASTPVQETQYF.

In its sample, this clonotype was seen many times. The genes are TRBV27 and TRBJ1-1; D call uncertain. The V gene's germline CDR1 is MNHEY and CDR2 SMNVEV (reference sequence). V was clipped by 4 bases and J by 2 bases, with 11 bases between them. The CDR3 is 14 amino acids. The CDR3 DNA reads TGTGCCAGCAGTTGGAGGAACCCAAACACTGAAGCTTTCTTT. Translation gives CASSWRNPNTEAFF.

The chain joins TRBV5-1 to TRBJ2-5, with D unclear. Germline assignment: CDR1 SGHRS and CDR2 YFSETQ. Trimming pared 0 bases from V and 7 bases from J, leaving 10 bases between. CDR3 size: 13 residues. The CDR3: CASSLGVDGTQYF. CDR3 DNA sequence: TGCGCCAGCAGCTTGGGCGTAGACGGGACCCAGTACTTC.

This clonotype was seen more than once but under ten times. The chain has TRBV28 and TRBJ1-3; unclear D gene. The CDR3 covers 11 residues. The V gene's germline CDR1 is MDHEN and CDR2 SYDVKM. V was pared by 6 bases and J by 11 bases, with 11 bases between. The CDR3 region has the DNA TGTGCCAGCAGCCGAACGAGGGCCATATATTTT. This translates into CASSRTRAIYF.

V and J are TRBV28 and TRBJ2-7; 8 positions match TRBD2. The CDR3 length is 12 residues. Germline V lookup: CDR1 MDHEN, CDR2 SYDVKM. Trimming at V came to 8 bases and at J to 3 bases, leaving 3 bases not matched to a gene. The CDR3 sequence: CASGTRIYEQYF. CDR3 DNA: TGTGCCAGCGGGACTAGGATCTACGAGCAGTACTTC.

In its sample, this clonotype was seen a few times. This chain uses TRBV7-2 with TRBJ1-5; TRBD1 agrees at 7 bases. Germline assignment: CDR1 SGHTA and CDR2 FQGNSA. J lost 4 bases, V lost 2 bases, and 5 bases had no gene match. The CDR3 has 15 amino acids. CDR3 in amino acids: CASSLMGTDNQPQHF. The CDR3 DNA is TGTGCCAGCAGCTTAATGGGGACAGATAATCAGCCCCAGCATTTT.